The 21 T cell receptor beta chains below all came from one sample that was sequenced in a study of immune evolution from preneoplasia to lung adenocarcinoma. Data came from immunoSEQ multiplex PCR; TCRdb stores just in-frame clones and leaves some out. Found here are about 41,000 clones, roughly 80% of them singletons; the top ten hold about 4.3%. The sequencing input was FFPE invasive lung adenocarcinoma tissue. The origin of the receptors is a person between 55 and 70 years old with lung adenocarcinoma.

The chain carries TRBV19 and TRBJ2-4, with D possibly matching TRBD1 (6 bases). The CDR3 covers 14 residues. The V gene's germline CDR1 is LNHDA and CDR2 SQIVND (reference sequence). Trimming stripped 6 bases from V and 3 bases from J, with 12 bases between. CDR3 loop: CASSTGNSKNIQYF. For the CDR3, the DNA is TGTGCCAGTAGCACAGGGAATAGCAAAAACATTCAGTACTTC. The entire variable domain, with the rest obtained from reference TRBV19 and TRBJ2-4, is as follows: DGGITQSPKYLFRKEGQNVTLSCEQNLNHDAMYWYRQDPGQGLRLIYYSQIVNDFQKGDIAEGYSVSREKKESFPLTVTSAQKNPTAFYLCASSTGNSKNIQYFGAGTRLSVL.

The CDR3 region is CASSFGQDGTIYF. Here the CDR3 DNA reads TGTGCCAGCAGCTTCGGACAGGATGGCACCATATATTTT. V is TRBV7-8 and J is TRBJ1-3, with TRBD1 identical over 7 bases. Germline loops: CDR1 SGHVS, CDR2 FQNEAQ. The CDR3 length is 13 residues. The ends lost 3 bases at V and 9 bases at J; junction bases unmatched: 5.

The rearrangement links TRBV19 to TRBJ2-7, with TRBD1 matching 7 bases. Germline V lookup: CDR1 LNHDA, CDR2 SQIVND (reference sequence). The CDR3 loop spans 14 amino acids. The trim removed 4 bases at V and 1 base at J, leaving 4 bases unmatched. The CDR3 sequence: CASSTPGQSYEQYF. CDR3 DNA: TGTGCCAGTAGTACACCGGGACAGTCCTACGAGCAGTACTTC.

The chain combines TRBV18 with TRBJ2-3, with 11 nucleotides matching TRBD2. The CDR3 has 16 residues. V shed 1 base, J shed 6 bases, and the junction held 6 bases outside the gene matches. Germline V gene data show CDR1 as KGHSH and CDR2 as LQKENI. CDR3 in amino acids: CASSPQVSSGRDTQYF. The CDR3 DNA reads as TGTGCCAGCTCACCACAAGTTTCTAGCGGGAGGGATACGCAGTATTTT. Looking up the rest from reference TRBV18 and TRBJ2-3 gives the full variable domain: NAGVMQNPRHLVRRRGQEARLRCSPMKGHSHVYWYRQLPEEGLKFMVYLQKENIIDESGMPKERFSAEFPKEGPSILRIQQVVRGDSAAYFCASSPQVSSGRDTQYFGPGTRLTVL.

This chain links TRBV5-4 with TRBJ1-2; TRBD1 agrees at 9 bases. V trimming: 4 bases; J trimming: 4 bases; junction bases outside the gene matches: 11. There are 16 residues in the CDR3. Germline V lookup: CDR1 SGHNT, CDR2 YYREEE (reference sequence). The CDR3 sequence is CASSRLQGATSYGYTF. The CDR3 DNA sequence: TGTGCCAGCAGCAGACTACAGGGGGCTACGAGCTATGGCTACACCTTC.

The chain joins TRBV7-9 to TRBJ2-3; D gene unclear. The CDR3 is 13 amino acids. V was pared by 5 bases and J by 7 bases, with 13 bases between. The germline CDR1 and CDR2 sequences are SEHNR and FQNEAQ (reference sequence). Here the CDR3 reads CASSETLVNTQYF. CDR3 DNA sequence: TGTGCCAGCAGCGAGACCTTAGTAAATACGCAGTATTTT.

A few counts support this clone. The V and J genes are TRBV2 and TRBJ2-2; TRBD1 aligns across 7 bases. V was clipped by 7 bases and J by 5 bases; unmatched bases: 10. Germline loops: CDR1 SNHLY, CDR2 FYNNEI. This CDR3 has 15 amino acids. The chain's CDR3 is CASTEGAFITGELFF. The CDR3 DNA follows: TGTGCCAGCACCGAGGGGGCATTCATAACCGGGGAGCTGTTTTTT.

With respect to this clone: The identical CDR3 is also encoded by other nucleotide sequences in the sample. The chain joins TRBV5-1 to TRBJ1-1, with D possibly TRBD1 on 6 matching bases. From germline, CDR1 is SGHRS and CDR2 YFSETQ. Trimming stripped 0 bases from V and 4 bases from J, with 10 bases between. The CDR3 totals 14 residues. CDR3 nucleotide sequence: TGCGCCAGCAGCTTGGGGGGAGGGGGCACTGAAGCTTTCTTT. It codes for CASSLGGGGTEAFF. Full variable domain (missing parts from reference TRBV5-1 and TRBJ1-1): KAGVTQTPRYLIKTRGQQVTLSCSPISGHRSVSWYQQTPGQGLQFLFEYFSETQRNKGNFPGRFSGRQFSNSRSEMNVSTLELGDSALYLCASSLGGGGTEAFFGQGTRLTVV.

V gene TRBV7-6 combines with J gene TRBJ2-2; 8 bases map to TRBD2. Germline CDR1 reads SGHVS; CDR2 reads FNYEAQ. The CDR3 runs 15 residues. V lost 3 bases to trimming and J lost 1 base; unmatched junction nucleotides: 1. CDR3 DNA sequence: TGTGCCAGCAGCTTGGCGGGAGGGAACACCGGGGAGCTGTTTTTT. It yields the protein CASSLAGGNTGELFF.

The J gene is TRBJ2-3, the V gene TRBV15; TRBD2 is a possible D gene (6 bases). The CDR3 sequence is 18 residues long. Trimming shortened V by 1 base and J by 2 bases, and 19 bases separated the two germline ends. From germline, CDR1 is LNHNV and CDR2 YYDKDF (reference sequence). The CDR3 reads CATSRAQTSLGNTDTQYF. CDR3 nucleotides: TGTGCCACCAGCAGAGCACAGACTAGTCTGGGCAACACAGATACGCAGTATTTT.

This chain joins TRBV7-2 and TRBJ2-1; D remains unclear. Germline V gene lookup returns CDR1 SGHTA and CDR2 FQGNSA. Trimming removed 6 bases from V and 8 bases from J, with 17 bases in between. CDR3 length: 14 amino acids. For the CDR3, the DNA is TGTGCCAGCAGTCGATTCCGGACCCGAGATGAGCAGTTCTTC. Its protein product is CASSRFRTRDEQFF.

V is TRBV19 and J is TRBJ2-2; no definite D call. The germline CDR1 and CDR2 sequences are LNHDA and SQIVND (reference sequence). CDR3 length: 13 residues. V was clipped by 3 bases and J by 6 bases, with 8 bases between them. Here the CDR3 DNA reads TGTGCCAGTAGTATGGATTGGGCCGGGGAGCTGTTTTTT. Protein product: CASSMDWAGELFF.

With regard to this clone: This may be a read error, as it is one base from a much larger clone. This rearrangement joins TRBV28 to TRBJ2-3; TRBD1 is a possible D gene (5 bases). The CDR3 totals 14 residues. Germline lookup yields CDR1 MDHEN and CDR2 SYDVKM. Between the trimmed V and J ends, which lost 6 bases and 2 bases, there was a span of 12 bases. For the CDR3, the DNA is TGTGCCAGCAGAACGACAGTAAACACAGATACGCAGTATTTT. This sequence encodes CASRTTVNTDTQYF.

The gene calls are TRBV27 and TRBJ1-1; perhaps TRBD1 as D (5 bases). Trimming pared 5 bases from V and 3 bases from J, leaving 19 bases between. Germline V gene data show CDR1 as MNHEY and CDR2 as SMNVEV (reference sequence). The CDR3 contains 16 residues. Written as DNA, the CDR3 is TGTGCCAGCAGTGGAGCCCCAGGGAGGGGAGACACTGAAGCTTTCTTT. It encodes CASSGAPGRGDTEAFF.

V is TRBV19 and J is TRBJ1-2, with TRBD1 matching over 7 bases. The CDR3 spans 16 residues. Germline assignment: CDR1 LNHDA and CDR2 SQIVND (reference sequence). The trim removed 0 bases at V and 4 bases at J, leaving 8 bases unmatched. CDR3 DNA: TGTGCCAGTAGTATAGATTCCAGGGGGACAGTCTATGGCTACACCTTC. Residues: CASSIDSRGTVYGYTF.

The V and J genes are TRBV4-2 and TRBJ2-3, with 9 bases lining up with TRBD2. J gave up 3 bases and V 0 bases, and 7 bases lay outside the gene matches. Germline CDR1 reads LGHNA; CDR2 reads YNFKEQ. This CDR3 spans 17 amino acids. The CDR3 region is CASSQDLLSGSTDTQYF. The CDR3 nucleotides read TGTGCCAGCAGCCAAGATCTCCTTAGCGGGAGTACAGATACGCAGTATTTT.

Written as DNA, the CDR3 is TGTGCCAGCAGTGAGGTGACTATATCCGTGTATTTT. It encodes CASSEVTISVYF. The rearrangement links TRBV6-5 to TRBJ2-3; TRBD2 is a possible D gene (5 bases). Between the trimmed V and J ends, which lost 5 bases and 14 bases, there was a span of 17 bases. The CDR3 has 12 amino acids. Germline V gene sequence: CDR1 MNHEY, CDR2 SVGAGI.

Here the CDR3 reads CASSVDGGNTIYF. The CDR3 DNA is TGTGCCAGCAGCGTAGATGGGGGAAACACCATATATTTT. The V and J genes are TRBV9 and TRBJ1-3, with unresolved D. Germline CDR1 is SGDLS and CDR2 is YYNGEE. With 0 bases removed from V and 4 bases from J, the gap between germline ends came to 5 bases. The CDR3 consists of 13 residues.

The J gene is TRBJ2-7, the V gene TRBV9; 13 bases match TRBD2. This CDR3 comprises 15 residues. The J segment lost 7 bases and the V segment lost 4 bases, leaving 8 bases of the junction unmatched. Per the germline V gene, CDR1 is SGDLS and CDR2 is YYNGEE. CDR3 DNA sequence: TGTGCCAGCAGCCCCCGACTAGCGGGAGGTCGGGAGCAGTACTTC. This encodes CASSPRLAGGREQYF.

V is TRBV4-1 and J is TRBJ2-5, with 10 bases aligning to TRBD1. The CDR3 extends over 14 amino acids. Germline V gene sequence: CDR1 MGHRA, CDR2 YSYEKL. The trim removed 4 bases at V and 5 bases at J, leaving 4 bases unmatched. In nucleotides, the CDR3 is TGCGCCAGCAGCCCCGGGACAGGGGTGGAGACCCAGTACTTC. This encodes CASSPGTGVETQYF.

The J gene is TRBJ2-1, the V gene TRBV18; D unclear. The CDR3 runs 13 residues. The V end lost 0 bases, the J end lost 3 bases, and 3 bases lay between the germline ends. The germline V gene encodes CDR1 KGHSH and CDR2 LQKENI. CDR3 region: CASSPPSYNEQFF. DNA of the CDR3: TGTGCCAGCTCACCACCTAGCTACAATGAGCAGTTCTTC.